These 8 T cell receptor beta chains came from one sample sequenced in a study of T cells expressing NK-cell markers. From the 5' RACE reads, TCRdb lists one entry per CDR3 protein and no DNA. The sample includes some 280,000 distinct CDR3 sequences. The sequenced sample consisted of blood T cells: a sorted CD56 or NKG2C T cell subset, CD4+ or CD8+ T cells, or bulk PBMC T cells (not recorded which). Receptor source: a man between 18 and 29 years old in good health.

This chain links TRBV12-3 or TRBV12-4 with TRBJ2-6. This CDR3 spans 19 amino acids. The CDR3 sequence is CASSLLSVRGRSGANVLTF.

The chain recombines TRBV18 with TRBJ2-2; TCRdb picks TRBD1, but there is no DNA to check that call. This CDR3 spans 17 amino acids. Germline V gene data show CDR1 as KGHSH and CDR2 as LQKENI. CDR3 protein: CASSLDPGQGNTGELFF.

The rearrangement joins TRBV6-5 to TRBJ1-1; absent DNA, TCRdb's TRBD1 call cannot be checked. The CDR3 covers 13 residues. CDR1 and CDR2 (germline): MNHEY, SVGAGI. The CDR3 is CASSYYPGQEAFF.

This chain uses TRBV28 with TRBJ2-3; without DNA, the TCRdb call of TRBD2 cannot be checked. CDR3 length: 15 residues. In germline, CDR1 is MDHEN, CDR2 SYDVKM. The chain's CDR3 is CASSLEASGADTQYF.

This chain connects TRBV7-2 to TRBJ2-7. CDR3 length: 15 residues. CDR1 is SGHTA, CDR2 FQGNSA, per germline. CDR3 sequence: CASSSYLAVSYEQYF.

The V and J genes are TRBV29-1 and TRBJ1-1; TCRdb reports TRBD1, a call that lacks DNA to check it against. Germline-derived CDR1 and CDR2 are SQVTM and ANQGSEA. The CDR3 contains 16 residues. CDR3 residues: CSATPGTGVMNTEAFF.

The chain uses TRBV20-1 and TRBJ2-4; TCRdb names TRBD2, which stays unverified in the absence of DNA. Germline CDR1 and CDR2: DFQATT and SNEGSKA (reference sequence). This CDR3 spans 14 amino acids. The CDR3 protein is CSASRAGSMNIQYF.

The chain uses TRBV12-3 or TRBV12-4 and TRBJ2-3. This CDR3 contains 13 residues. The CDR3 spells CASRPSSTDTQYF.